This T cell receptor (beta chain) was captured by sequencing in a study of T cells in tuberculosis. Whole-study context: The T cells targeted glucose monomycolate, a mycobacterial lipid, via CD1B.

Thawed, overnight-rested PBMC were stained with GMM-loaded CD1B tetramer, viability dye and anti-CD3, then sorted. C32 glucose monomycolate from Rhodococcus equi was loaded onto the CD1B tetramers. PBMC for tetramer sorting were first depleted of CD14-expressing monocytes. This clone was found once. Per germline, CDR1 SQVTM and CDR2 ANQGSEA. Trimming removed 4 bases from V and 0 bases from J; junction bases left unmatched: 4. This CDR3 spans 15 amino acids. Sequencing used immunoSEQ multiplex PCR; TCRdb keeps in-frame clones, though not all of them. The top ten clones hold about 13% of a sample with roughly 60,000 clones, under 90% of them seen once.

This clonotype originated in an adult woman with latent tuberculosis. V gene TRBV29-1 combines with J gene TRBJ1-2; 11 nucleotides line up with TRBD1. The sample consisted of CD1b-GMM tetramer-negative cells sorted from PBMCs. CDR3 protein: CSVGTGGLANYGYTF. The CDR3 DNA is TGCAGCGTTGGGACAGGGGGCCTAGCTAACTATGGCTACACCTTC.